The rows below give T cell receptor beta chains drawn from one sample of a study of neoadjuvant nivolumab and ipilimumab in lung cancer. TCRdb's copy holds only in-frame clones and misses some; the assay was immunoSEQ multiplex PCR. The table has approximately 23,000 clones, 82% seen once. The material sequenced was peripheral blood, taken before neoadjuvant nivolumab, alone or with ipilimumab. The receptor set was obtained from an adult with non-small cell lung cancer. The CDR3 runs from the conserved cysteine through the conserved F or W. A D gene is named only where the DNA matches it firmly. For some rows the clone size is stated as once, few or many, or as a class when expanded; others skip it.

CDR3 length	V gene	D gene	clone size	J gene	CDR3 protein	CDR3 DNA
14	TRBV4-1	TRBD1	NA	TRBJ1-5	CASSQNRGGQPQHF	TGCGCCAGCAGCCAAAACAGGGGGGGTCAGCCCCAGCATTTT
16	TRBV11-3	TRBD2	NA	TRBJ2-1	CASSGGLAGAANEQFF	TGTGCCAGCAGCGGGGGACTAGCGGGAGCGGCCAATGAGCAGTTCTTC
18	TRBV4-2	TRBD2	few	TRBJ2-7	CASSHPLFSGTSAYEQYF	TGTGCCAGCAGCCACCCTCTATTTAGTGGGACTAGTGCCTACGAGCAGTACTTC
15	TRBV27	TRBD2	NA	TRBJ2-7	CASSYSSGSAYEQYF	TGTGCCAGCAGTTATTCCAGCGGGAGTGCCTACGAGCAGTACTTC
13	TRBV6-6	NA	NA	TRBJ2-5	CATLSHLQETQYF	TGTGCCACCCTCTCTCATCTCCAAGAGACCCAGTACTTC
13	TRBV7-3	NA	NA	TRBJ1-1	CASSLIVRGEAFF	TGTGCCAGCAGCTTAATAGTGAGAGGGGAAGCTTTCTTT
15	TRBV7-9	NA	NA	TRBJ2-5	CASTLNMGREETQYF	TGTGCCAGCACCCTTAACATGGGCCGCGAAGAGACCCAGTACTTC
20	TRBV5-1	NA	NA	TRBJ2-6	CASSLAVPGGLDSGANVLTF	TGCGCCAGCAGCTTGGCCGTTCCTGGGGGGCTTGACTCTGGGGCCAACGTCCTGACTTTC
16	TRBV7-2	TRBD2	few	TRBJ2-1	CASTLSLAGAYNEQFF	TGTGCCAGCACGCTTAGTCTAGCGGGAGCCTACAATGAGCAGTTCTTC
14	TRBV7-2	NA	NA	TRBJ2-2	CASSLAVITGELFF	TGTGCCAGCAGCTTAGCTGTCATAACCGGGGAGCTGTTTTTT
17	TRBV14	NA	NA	TRBJ2-3	CASSQDRFGGRTDTQYF	TGTGCCAGCAGCCAAGATCGGTTTGGGGGGCGCACAGATACGCAGTATTTT
18	TRBV12-5	NA	NA	TRBJ2-5	CASGLVREGPSSRGTQYF	TGTGCTAGTGGTTTGGTTAGAGAGGGACCCTCTTCGAGGGGAACCCAGTACTTC
12	TRBV2	NA	NA	TRBJ2-7	CASSDDSYEQYF	TGTGCCAGCAGTGACGACAGCTACGAGCAGTACTTC
12	TRBV7-2	NA	NA	TRBJ2-7	CASSPTTYEQYF	TGTGCCAGCAGCCCAACTACCTACGAGCAGTACTTC
14	TRBV9	TRBD1	NA	TRBJ1-1	CASSVVGQAGEAFF	TGTGCCAGCAGCGTAGTGGGACAGGCCGGAGAAGCTTTCTTT
13	TRBV18	NA	NA	TRBJ2-7	CASSPIVGAEQYF	TGTGCCAGCTCACCAATTGTAGGGGCCGAGCAGTACTTC
14	TRBV5-4	TRBD1	NA	TRBJ1-1	CASSRGGPNTEAFF	TGTGCCAGCAGCCGAGGGGGCCCGAACACTGAAGCTTTCTTT
14	TRBV5-5	NA	few	TRBJ2-7	CASSLDFRTYEQYF	TGTGCCAGCAGCTTGGACTTTCGGACCTACGAGCAGTACTTC
15	TRBV18	NA	NA	TRBJ2-2	CASSGRGLNGGELFF	TGTGCCAGCTCCGGTCGGGGATTAAATGGCGGGGAGCTGTTTTTT
16	TRBV4-1	TRBD1	NA	TRBJ2-2	CASSLQTGGASGELFF	TGCGCCAGCAGCCTCCAAACAGGGGGCGCTTCCGGGGAGCTGTTTTTT
13	TRBV4-2	NA	NA	TRBJ2-1	CASSQDEGFTEFF	TGTGCCAGCAGCCAAGATGAGGGGTTTACGGAGTTCTTC
12	TRBV29-1	NA	NA	TRBJ1-1	CSVVGAGREAFF	TGCAGCGTTGTAGGTGCAGGGAGGGAAGCTTTCTTT
12	TRBV9	NA	NA	TRBJ2-1	CASSVGGIEQFF	TGTGCCAGCAGCGTAGGAGGGATTGAGCAGTTCTTC
15	TRBV7-8	TRBD1	NA	TRBJ1-5	CASSQGQGRRQPQHF	TGTGCCAGCAGCCAAGGACAGGGAAGGCGTCAGCCCCAGCATTTT
14	TRBV7-3	NA	once	TRBJ2-7	CASSPRGLGDEQYF	TGTGCCAGCAGCCCTAGGGGTCTCGGGGACGAGCAGTACTTC
17	TRBV19	TRBD2	few	TRBJ2-3	CASSTSGRGRDTDTQYF	TGTGCCAGTAGTACTAGCGGGAGGGGTCGCGACACAGATACGCAGTATTTT
15	TRBV29-1	TRBD2	few	TRBJ2-2	CSVQASGSYTGELFF	TGCAGCGTCCAGGCTAGCGGGAGCTACACCGGGGAGCTGTTTTTT
16	TRBV7-9	TRBD1	few	TRBJ2-2	CASSTRQGANTGELFF	TGTGCCAGCAGCACCAGACAGGGTGCGAACACCGGGGAGCTGTTTTTT
13	TRBV11-2	NA	NA	TRBJ2-7	CASSYERDYEQYF	TGTGCCAGCAGCTACGAAAGGGACTACGAGCAGTACTTC
14	TRBV29-1	NA	NA	TRBJ2-3	CSVDGRAGTDTQYF	TGCAGCGTTGATGGGAGAGCGGGCACAGATACGCAGTATTTT
14	TRBV11-2	NA	NA	TRBJ2-5	CASSYSPVGETQYF	TGTGCCAGCAGCTACAGTCCCGTCGGAGAGACCCAGTACTTC
14	TRBV5-6	TRBD2	NA	TRBJ2-1	CASSRTSGSNEQFF	TGTGCCAGCAGCCGGACTAGCGGGAGCAATGAGCAGTTCTTC
14	TRBV2	NA	NA	TRBJ2-2	CASVWQENTGELFF	TGTGCCAGCGTTTGGCAGGAGAACACCGGGGAGCTGTTTTTT
15	TRBV4-1	NA	few	TRBJ2-7	CASSQGVRGSHEQYF	TGCGCCAGCAGCCAAGGCGTAAGGGGTTCCCACGAGCAGTACTTC
14	TRBV9	TRBD1	NA	TRBJ1-1	CASSETGSTTEAFF	TGTGCCAGCAGCGAGACAGGGTCGACCACTGAAGCTTTCTTT
17	TRBV9	TRBD2	NA	TRBJ2-1	CASSVGYRTSGTHEQFF	TGTGCCAGCAGCGTAGGGTATCGGACTAGCGGAACTCATGAGCAGTTCTTC
15	TRBV6-5	TRBD1	NA	TRBJ1-4	CASSRLGQGGEKLFF	TGTGCCAGCAGCCGCCTTGGACAGGGCGGTGAAAAACTGTTTTTT
14	TRBV6-4	NA	medium-sized	TRBJ2-3	CASSDSGEADTQYF	TGTGCCAGCAGTGACTCCGGGGAGGCAGATACGCAGTATTTT
14	TRBV5-5	TRBD1	NA	TRBJ1-1	CASSMGQGRAEAFF	TGTGCCAGCAGCATGGGACAGGGGAGGGCTGAAGCTTTCTTT
14	TRBV4-3	TRBD1	NA	TRBJ2-5	CASSARQGEETQYF	TGCGCCAGCAGCGCCCGACAGGGGGAAGAGACCCAGTACTTC
12	TRBV29-1	NA	NA	TRBJ1-2	CSGVQGDYGYTF	TGCAGCGGCGTTCAGGGAGACTATGGCTACACCTTC
14	TRBV7-9	TRBD2	NA	TRBJ2-7	CASSSQRGTYEQYF	TGTGCCAGCAGTAGCCAGCGGGGGACCTACGAGCAGTACTTC
12	TRBV7-2	NA	NA	TRBJ1-2	CASSFLSDGYTF	TGTGCCAGCAGCTTCCTTTCGGATGGCTACACCTTC
13	TRBV11-2	NA	NA	TRBJ2-5	CASSLGSQETQYF	TGTGCCAGCAGCTTAGGCAGTCAAGAGACCCAGTACTTC
16	TRBV5-1	NA	NA	TRBJ2-7	CASSLGGQGVSYEQYF	TGCGCCAGCAGCTTGGGGGGGCAGGGCGTTTCTTACGAGCAGTACTTC
15	TRBV12-5	TRBD1	few	TRBJ2-5	CASGLVTGGGETQYF	TGTGCTAGTGGTTTGGTTACAGGGGGCGGAGAGACCCAGTACTTC
15	TRBV6-4	NA	NA	TRBJ2-1	CASSPSGEAYNEQFF	TGTGCCAGCAGCCCCTCGGGAGAGGCCTACAATGAGCAGTTCTTC
16	TRBV29-1	NA	NA	TRBJ1-3	CSVEDRVGGTGNTIYF	TGCAGCGTTGAAGATCGAGTTGGGGGGACTGGAAACACCATATATTTT
15	TRBV7-2	TRBD1	NA	TRBJ2-3	CASSFSGQGGDTQYF	TGTGCCAGCAGCTTTTCTGGACAGGGTGGAGATACGCAGTATTTT
14	TRBV5-1	NA	NA	TRBJ1-1	CASTTTGTYTEAFF	TGCGCCAGCACCACCACCGGGACGTACACTGAAGCTTTCTTT
13	TRBV19	NA	few	TRBJ2-2	CASSIRGTGELFF	TGTGCCAGTAGTATTAGGGGAACCGGGGAGCTGTTTTTT
13	TRBV28	NA	once	TRBJ2-7	CASGRQFTYEQYF	TGTGCCAGCGGCAGACAGTTTACCTACGAGCAGTACTTC
11	TRBV20-1	NA	NA	TRBJ1-1	CSATGGTEAFF	TGCAGTGCTACCGGGGGCACTGAAGCTTTCTTT
15	TRBV7-3	TRBD2	once	TRBJ2-1	CASSLSGSSYNEQFF	TGTGCCAGCAGCTTGAGCGGGAGCTCCTACAATGAGCAGTTCTTC
18	TRBV29-1	NA	NA	TRBJ1-1	CSVSRTVIQWGMNTEAFF	TGCAGCGTCTCACGGACAGTAATTCAATGGGGCATGAACACTGAAGCTTTCTTT
15	TRBV4-3	NA	once	TRBJ1-2	CASSQDRSRSGGYTF	TGCGCCAGCAGCCAAGATAGAAGCAGGTCGGGCGGCTACACCTTC
13	TRBV7-9	NA	NA	TRBJ2-7	CASSRGREYEQYF	TGTGCCAGCAGCCGCGGACGGGAGTACGAGCAGTACTTC